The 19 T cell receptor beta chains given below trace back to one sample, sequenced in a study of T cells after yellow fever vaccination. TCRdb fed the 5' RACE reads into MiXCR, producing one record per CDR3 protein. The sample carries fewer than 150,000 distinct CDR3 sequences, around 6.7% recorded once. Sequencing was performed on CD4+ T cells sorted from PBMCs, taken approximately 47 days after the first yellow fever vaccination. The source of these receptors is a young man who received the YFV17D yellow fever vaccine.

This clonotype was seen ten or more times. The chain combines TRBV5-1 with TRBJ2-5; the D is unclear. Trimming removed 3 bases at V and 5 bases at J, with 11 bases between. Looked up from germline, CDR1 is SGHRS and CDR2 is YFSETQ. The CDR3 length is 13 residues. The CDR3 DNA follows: TGCGCCAGCAGCTGGGCAGGACGGGAGACCCAGTACTTC. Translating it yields CASSWAGRETQYF.

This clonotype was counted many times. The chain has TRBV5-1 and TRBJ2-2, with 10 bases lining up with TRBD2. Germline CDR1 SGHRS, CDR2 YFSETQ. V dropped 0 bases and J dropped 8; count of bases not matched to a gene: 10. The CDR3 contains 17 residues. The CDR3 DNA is TGCGCCAGCAGCTTGGCCGCCCAGCGGGGGGGCTCTGGGGAGCTGTTTTTT. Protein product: CASSLAAQRGGSGELFF. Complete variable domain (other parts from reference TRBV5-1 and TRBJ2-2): KAGVTQTPRYLIKTRGQQVTLSCSPISGHRSVSWYQQTPGQGLQFLFEYFSETQRNKGNFPGRFSGRQFSNSRSEMNVSTLELGDSALYLCASSLAAQRGGSGELFFGEGSRLTVL.

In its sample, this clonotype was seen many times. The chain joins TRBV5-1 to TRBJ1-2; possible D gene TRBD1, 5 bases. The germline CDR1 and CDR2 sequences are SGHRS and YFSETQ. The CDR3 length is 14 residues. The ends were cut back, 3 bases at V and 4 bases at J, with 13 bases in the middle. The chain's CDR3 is CASSSGQGTYGYTF. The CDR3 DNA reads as TGCGCCAGCAGCTCGGGGCAGGGAACCTATGGCTACACCTTC.

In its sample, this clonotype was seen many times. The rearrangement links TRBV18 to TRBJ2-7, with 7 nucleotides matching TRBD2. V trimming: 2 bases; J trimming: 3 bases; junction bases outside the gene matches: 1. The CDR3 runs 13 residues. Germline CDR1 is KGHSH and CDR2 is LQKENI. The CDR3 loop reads CASSPTSVYEQYV. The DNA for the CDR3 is TGTGCCAGCTCACCAACTAGCGTCTACGAGCAGTACGTC.

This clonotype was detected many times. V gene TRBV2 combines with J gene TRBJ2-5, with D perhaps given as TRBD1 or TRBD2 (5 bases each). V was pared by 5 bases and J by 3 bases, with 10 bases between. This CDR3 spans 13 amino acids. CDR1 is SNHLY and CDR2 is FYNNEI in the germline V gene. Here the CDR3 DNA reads TGTGCCAGCAGTCGGGGCAGGGAAGAGACCCAGTACTTC. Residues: CASSRGREETQYF.

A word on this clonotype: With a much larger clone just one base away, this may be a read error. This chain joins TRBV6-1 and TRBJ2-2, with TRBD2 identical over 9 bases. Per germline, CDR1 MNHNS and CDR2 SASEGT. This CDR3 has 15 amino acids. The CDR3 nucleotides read TGTGCCAGCAGGTCCGGGACTAGCCCCACCGGGGCGCTGTTTTTT. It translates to CASRSGTSPTGALFF.

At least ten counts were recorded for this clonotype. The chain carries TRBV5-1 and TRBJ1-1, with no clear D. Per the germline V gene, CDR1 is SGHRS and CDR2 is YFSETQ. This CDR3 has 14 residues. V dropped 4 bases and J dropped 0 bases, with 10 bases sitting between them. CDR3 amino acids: CASSTQLMNTEAFF. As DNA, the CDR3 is TGCGCCAGCAGCACACAGCTAATGAACACTGAAGCTTTCTTT.

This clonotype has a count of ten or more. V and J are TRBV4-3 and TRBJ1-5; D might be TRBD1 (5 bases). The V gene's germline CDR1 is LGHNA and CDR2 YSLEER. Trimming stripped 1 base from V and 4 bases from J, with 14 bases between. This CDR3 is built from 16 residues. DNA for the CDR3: TGCGCCAGCAGCCAAGGTGGAAGGGGCGATAATCAGCCCCAGCATTTT. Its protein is CASSQGGRGDNQPQHF.

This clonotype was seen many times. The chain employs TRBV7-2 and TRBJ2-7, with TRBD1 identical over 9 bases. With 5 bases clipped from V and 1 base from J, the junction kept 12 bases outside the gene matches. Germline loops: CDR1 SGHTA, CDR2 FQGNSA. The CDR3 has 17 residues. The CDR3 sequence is CASSQHSPGQGSYEQYF. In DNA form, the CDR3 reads TGTGCCAGCAGCCAACACTCGCCGGGACAGGGATCCTACGAGCAGTACTTC.

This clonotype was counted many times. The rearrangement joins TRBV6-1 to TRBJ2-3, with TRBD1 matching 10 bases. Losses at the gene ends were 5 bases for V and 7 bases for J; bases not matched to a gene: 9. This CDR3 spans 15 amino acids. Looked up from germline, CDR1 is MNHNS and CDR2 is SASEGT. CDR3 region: CASSRTGGRVYTQYF. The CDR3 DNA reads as TGTGCCAGCAGTAGGACAGGGGGTCGGGTATATACGCAGTATTTT.

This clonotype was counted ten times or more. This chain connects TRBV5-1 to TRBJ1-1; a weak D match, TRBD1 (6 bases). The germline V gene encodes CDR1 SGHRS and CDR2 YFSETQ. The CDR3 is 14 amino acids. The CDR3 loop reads CAPKPRGIGPEAFF. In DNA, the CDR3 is TGCGCGCCGAAACCCAGGGGAATAGGGCCTGAAGCTTTCTTT.

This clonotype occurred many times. In nucleotides, the CDR3 is TGTGCCAGCAGACGTACTAGCGGGGGGGCCCGGAGGACTGAGACCCAGTACTTC. Translation gives CASRRTSGGARRTETQYF. This rearrangement joins TRBV21-1 to TRBJ2-5; TRBD2 is the table's D call and was not checked against the DNA. TRBV21-1 is an annotated pseudogene. The CDR3 loop spans 18 amino acids.

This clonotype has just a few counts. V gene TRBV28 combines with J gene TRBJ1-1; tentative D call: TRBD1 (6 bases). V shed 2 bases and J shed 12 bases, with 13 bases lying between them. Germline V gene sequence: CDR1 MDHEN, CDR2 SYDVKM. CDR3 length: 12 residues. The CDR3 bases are TGTGCCAGCAGTTTAGGTTGGGGGGCGACTTTCTTT. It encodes CASSLGWGATFF.

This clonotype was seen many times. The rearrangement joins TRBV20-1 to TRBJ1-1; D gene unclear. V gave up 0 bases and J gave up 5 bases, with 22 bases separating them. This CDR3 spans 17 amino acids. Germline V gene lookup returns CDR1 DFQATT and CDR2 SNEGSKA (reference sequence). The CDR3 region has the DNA TGCAGTGCTAGAGATCAGTTTACCGCCTTACTTAGTACTGAAGCTTTCTTT. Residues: CSARDQFTALLSTEAFF.

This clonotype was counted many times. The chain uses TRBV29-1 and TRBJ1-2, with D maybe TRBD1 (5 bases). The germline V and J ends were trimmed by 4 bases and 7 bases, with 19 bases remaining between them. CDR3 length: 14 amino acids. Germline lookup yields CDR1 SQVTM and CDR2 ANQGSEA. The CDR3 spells CSVAALRGGGGYTF. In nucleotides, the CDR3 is TGCAGCGTTGCCGCATTGAGGGGAGGTGGTGGCTACACCTTC. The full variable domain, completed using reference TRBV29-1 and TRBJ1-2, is SAVISQKPSRDICQRGTSLTIQCQVDSQVTMMFWYRQQPGQSLTLIATANQGSEATYESGFVIDKFPISRPNLTFSTLTVSNMSPEDSSIYLCSVAALRGGGGYTFGSGTRLTVV.

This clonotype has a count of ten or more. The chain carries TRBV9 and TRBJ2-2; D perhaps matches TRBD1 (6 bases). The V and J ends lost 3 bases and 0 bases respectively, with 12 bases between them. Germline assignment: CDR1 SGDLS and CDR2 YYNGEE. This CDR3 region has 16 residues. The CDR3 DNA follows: TGTGCCAGCAGCGCCCATCAGGGGACGAACACCGGGGAGCTGTTTTTT. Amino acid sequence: CASSAHQGTNTGELFF.

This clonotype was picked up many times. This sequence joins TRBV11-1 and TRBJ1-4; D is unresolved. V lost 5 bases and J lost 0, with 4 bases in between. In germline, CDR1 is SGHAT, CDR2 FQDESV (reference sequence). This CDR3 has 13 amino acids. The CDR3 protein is CASSRATNEKLFF. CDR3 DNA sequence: TGTGCCAGCAGCAGGGCAACTAATGAAAAACTGTTTTTT.

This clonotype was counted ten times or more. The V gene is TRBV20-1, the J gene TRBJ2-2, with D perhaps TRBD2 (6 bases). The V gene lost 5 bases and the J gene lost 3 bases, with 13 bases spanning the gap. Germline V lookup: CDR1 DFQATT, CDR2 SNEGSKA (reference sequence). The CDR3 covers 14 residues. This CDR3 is CSAQSGLDTGELFF. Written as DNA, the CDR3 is TGCAGTGCTCAATCGGGACTTGACACCGGGGAGCTGTTTTTT.

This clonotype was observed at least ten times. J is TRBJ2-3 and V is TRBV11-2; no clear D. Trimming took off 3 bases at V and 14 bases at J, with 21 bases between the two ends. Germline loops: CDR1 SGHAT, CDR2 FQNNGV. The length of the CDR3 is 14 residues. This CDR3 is CASSLRPSVGLRYF. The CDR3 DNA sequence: TGTGCCAGCAGCTTGAGGCCCTCTGTCGGCTTGCGGTATTTT.